This T cell receptor beta chain was recovered during a study of T cell repertoires in cytomegalovirus infection. Looking at the study overall: Shared public TCR beta signatures pointed to both CMV infection and a matching HLA type.

Germline lookup yields CDR1 SNHLY and CDR2 FYNNEI. This CDR3 region has 13 residues. V lost 4 bases and J lost 4, with 10 bases in between. TCRdb reprocessed the reads with MiXCR, giving one entry per CDR3 protein. The profile shows under 250,000 distinct CDR3 sequences, approximately 6.7% of them singletons. This clonotype was found a few times. What it recognizes is unknown. Whole-study findings and limits: HLA-C-restricted CMV-specific TCR beta clonotypes prevailed in the ex vivo response. Cumulative public TCR beta family frequency identified CMV carriers with the relevant HLA.

This clonotype was obtained from a human donor in good health (CMV status not recorded). Some clones in this sample may be carry-over from other donors' samples. Sequences were obtained from PBMCs. V and J are TRBV2 and TRBJ1-2, with unresolved D. The CDR3, as DNA: TGTGCCAGCAGTGGTGGGGAAACCTATGGCTACACCTTC. Its translation is CASSGGETYGYTF.